Listed below are T cell receptor beta chains from one sample, sequenced in a study of PD-1 blockade in classical Hodgkin lymphoma. Clones were read by immunoSEQ multiplex PCR, and TCRdb kept only the in-frame ones, dropping some. The sample carries about 29,000 clones, 65% to 90% recorded once. The sample was CD4+ T cells from blood, taken at baseline. Receptors originate from a human donor with classical Hodgkin lymphoma. CDR3s include the opening cysteine and the closing phenylalanine or tryptophan. D genes are given only for firm matches.

j_gene: TRBJ1-1
d_gene: TRBD1
len: 17
v_gene: TRBV5-8
CDR3aa: CASSLPQGEFMNTEAFF

j_gene: TRBJ1-3
d_gene: -
len: 14
v_gene: TRBV7-2
CDR3aa: CASNLGTAGNTIYF

j_gene: TRBJ2-1
d_gene: TRBD2
len: 15
v_gene: TRBV10-2
CDR3aa: CASREGLAGRDEQFF

j_gene: TRBJ2-3
d_gene: TRBD2
len: 20
v_gene: TRBV30
CDR3aa: CAWSLHRGLAGGPSTDTQYF

j_gene: TRBJ1-2
d_gene: TRBD1
len: 18
v_gene: TRBV11-2
CDR3aa: CASKLGPPRQGAPNTVTF

j_gene: TRBJ2-3
d_gene: -
len: 11
v_gene: TRBV7-9
CDR3aa: CAAQGTDTQYF

j_gene: TRBJ2-5
d_gene: TRBD2
len: 16
v_gene: TRBV19
CDR3aa: CASSPAPSSGSKTQYF

j_gene: TRBJ1-4
d_gene: -
len: 15
v_gene: TRBV25-1
CDR3aa: CASSDTPGRNEKLFF

j_gene: TRBJ2-1
d_gene: -
len: 16
v_gene: TRBV11-3
CDR3aa: CASSTKALTNYNEQFF

j_gene: TRBJ2-1
d_gene: -
len: 14
v_gene: TRBV27
CDR3aa: CASSLRRDYNEQFF

j_gene: TRBJ1-4
d_gene: TRBD1
len: 17
v_gene: TRBV19
CDR3aa: CASSTSGQSFTNEKLFF

j_gene: TRBJ2-5
d_gene: -
len: 14
v_gene: TRBV7-2
CDR3aa: CASSLAGLGETQYF

j_gene: TRBJ1-4
d_gene: -
len: 20
v_gene: TRBV28
CDR3aa: CASSSPTLPPPRRPNEKLFF

j_gene: TRBJ2-3
d_gene: TRBD1
len: 13
v_gene: TRBV5-6
CDR3aa: CASTRDRTDTQYF

j_gene: TRBJ2-5
d_gene: TRBD2
len: 11
v_gene: TRBV20-1
CDR3aa: CSLGGQETQYF

j_gene: TRBJ1-5
d_gene: -
len: 16
v_gene: TRBV28
CDR3aa: CASHNNVGRRNQPQHF

j_gene: TRBJ2-3
d_gene: TRBD2
len: 16
v_gene: TRBV5-1
CDR3aa: CASSLGREGQPDTQYF

j_gene: TRBJ2-1
d_gene: TRBD1
len: 16
v_gene: TRBV19
CDR3aa: CASSLRRQGSNGEQFF

j_gene: TRBJ2-3
d_gene: TRBD1
len: 14
v_gene: TRBV19
CDR3aa: CAVRRTGGTDTQYF

j_gene: TRBJ2-3
d_gene: -
len: 18
v_gene: TRBV27
CDR3aa: CASSLLGLGPASTDTQYF

j_gene: TRBJ1-2
d_gene: TRBD1
len: 11
v_gene: TRBV28
CDR3aa: CASGQGWGYTF

j_gene: TRBJ2-4
d_gene: TRBD2
len: 18
v_gene: TRBV7-2
CDR3aa: CASSLEGLAGSAKNIQYF

j_gene: TRBJ2-1
d_gene: -
len: 16
v_gene: TRBV30
CDR3aa: CAWSVDGGISYNEQFF